This T cell receptor beta chain came from a study of PD-1 blockade in classical Hodgkin lymphoma. General study findings and limits: A significant rise in TCR diversity by C4D1 was seen for CD4+ but not CD8+ cells. Prior to therapy, complete responders displayed diversity much like that of newly diagnosed patients.

Every patient had relapsed following autologous stem cell transplantation, and cohorts differed in brentuximab vedotin exposure. Best outcomes ranged across complete response, partial response and progressive disease. In regard to this clone: Its cognate antigen is unknown.

The CDR3 contains 15 residues. CDR1 is LNHDA and CDR2 is SQIVND in the germline V gene (reference sequence). V shed 4 bases and J shed 1 base, with 11 bases lying between them. The repertoire was sequenced with immunoSEQ multiplex PCR; TCRdb's copy has only in-frame clones and lacks some. Among roughly 140,000 clones, under 85% were seen once, and the ten largest hold roughly 9.2%. The TCR sequence derives from a human donor with classical Hodgkin lymphoma. This chain joins TRBV19 and TRBJ2-1, with a tentative D call TRBD1 (7 bases). The source was peripheral blood mononuclear cells (PBMCs), collected before the second cycle of nivolumab. CDR3 sequence: CASSRQGGSYNEQFF. The CDR3 bases are TGTGCCAGTAGTAGACAGGGAGGTTCCTACAATGAGCAGTTCTTC.